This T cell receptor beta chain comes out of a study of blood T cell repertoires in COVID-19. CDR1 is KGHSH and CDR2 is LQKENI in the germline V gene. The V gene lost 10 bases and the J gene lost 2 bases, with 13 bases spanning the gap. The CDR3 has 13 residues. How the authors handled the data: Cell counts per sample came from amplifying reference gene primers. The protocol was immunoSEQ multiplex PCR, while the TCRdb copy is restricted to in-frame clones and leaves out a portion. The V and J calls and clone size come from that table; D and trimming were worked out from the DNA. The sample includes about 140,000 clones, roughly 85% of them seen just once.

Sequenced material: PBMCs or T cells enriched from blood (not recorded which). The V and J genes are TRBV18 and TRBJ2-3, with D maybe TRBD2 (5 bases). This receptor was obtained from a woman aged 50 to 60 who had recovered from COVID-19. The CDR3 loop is CATVRLTTDTQYF. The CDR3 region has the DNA TGTGCCACCGTTAGACTAACCACAGATACGCAGTATTTT.